This T cell receptor beta chain derives from a study of cytomegalovirus exposure and HLA in healthy donors (dated by TCRdb to 2016 to 2017). Concerning the study at large: An earlier analysis of roughly 570 of the donors reported roughly 300 Gb of sequence data and roughly 120 million unique TCR beta sequences obtained from roughly 180 million T cells. Approximately 330 gigabases of sequencing data and around 90 million unique TCR sequences made up an early release that covered over 550 HLA-typed donors. Among the approximately 430 genotyped donors, around 81% belonged to the genetic ancestry cluster associated with self-reported Caucasian donors. The study aimed to test whether signatures of past pathogen exposure could be identified by cataloging public T cell receptors. The study used immunosequencing to profile the T cell repertoires of 600 to 850 subjects and linked those repertoires to cytomegalovirus serostatus. In addition to the first cohort of 666 subjects, a separate validation cohort of 120 different subjects was used. The study combined high-throughput TCR immunosequencing, statistical association of individual TCRs with disease status, and machine learning to predict cytomegalovirus infection status. A later analysis re-analyzed previously published TCR beta repertoires from roughly 600 donors and added high-resolution HLA genotyping to study TCR occurrence patterns. In the later analysis, no new phenotypic data were used to find candidate immune exposures; instead, reliance was placed on TCR beta sequences and their occurrence across donors. An earlier analysis of several hundred of the donors applied high-throughput TCR beta sequencing to assess whether each TCR beta V gene segment acted as functional or pseudogenic. Donor age, sex, ethnicity and CMV serostatus were compiled together with the repertoire data. A later genetic analysis took genome-wide SNP genotypes for about 55% of the 666 donors and used that subset as a discovery cohort. All discovery cohort repertoires had been generated using a single sequencing platform. Class I and class II HLA loci were covered by the typing at four-digit resolution. The number of donors typed differed by locus, with 629-630 for A, B, C, DRB1 and DQB1, 522 for DQA1, 606 for DPA1, and about 450 for DPB1. Because of strong linkage in the cohort, four or five DR-DQ haplotypes were treated as single units for association and clustering. Among 398 genotyped donors of the cohort, an average of approximately 240,000 unique TCR beta nucleotide sequences were sequenced per donor, roughly a sixth of them non-productive. General study outcomes and caveats: A cluster of highly shared sequence variants was judged likely to be a technical artifact of the sequencing pipeline. Sequencing depth was assumed to be roughly uniform across donors in the presence/absence analyses, though that assumption may not hold. At a false discovery rate of 0.05, a later analysis linked 16,951 TCR beta sequences to specific HLA alleles. It was suggested by the authors that the approach could potentially be generalized to other disease states and immunological phenotypes. Correlated functional status among segregating V segments might reflect linkage disequilibrium, but an unknown experimental factor could not be ruled out. Most TCR sequences were observed very rarely across donors, whereas some public TCRs were present in many individuals. The earlier analysis of approximately 540 of the donors excluded about 16 rarely observed V segments, including chromosome 9 orphons, because counts were too low. In vitro tests confirmed that a few of the cytomegalovirus-associated TCR beta chains recognize cytomegalovirus antigens. Assigning TCR associations to individual alleles was difficult when HLA alleles, especially DR and DQ, strongly co-occurred. According to a later genetic analysis, donors in an Asian-associated ancestry cluster had fewer N-insertions in productive TCRs than the approximately 700-donor mean. According to a later analysis, most CMV-associated TCR beta chains appeared to be HLA-restricted, and the HLA associations seemed to be driven largely by CMV exposure. Because HLA typing was unavailable for some donors at each locus, only the typed subset was used in association tests. Only TCR beta chains were sequenced in this cohort, and the absence of alpha or paired-chain data limited detectable features. CMV serostatus was the only immune exposure information available for the cohort. Some IMGT-functional V segments, including TRBV6-2 and TRBV6-3, could not be distinguished by the 87-base-pair reads and were therefore excluded. Several of the top co-occurrence clusters appeared to be linked to parvovirus B19, influenza, CMV and Epstein-Barr virus, according to a later analysis. The study gave a list of around 170 TCR beta chains associated with cytomegalovirus. In a later analysis, HLA-associated TCR beta chains showed more clonal expansion and lower generation probabilities than non-associated chains that were equally common. In an earlier analysis of several hundred of the donors, most TCR beta V segments were observed in productive rearrangements about 87% or about 30% of the time, broadly matching IMGT annotations. A later genetic analysis associated a missense DCLRE1C variant with V-gene and J-gene trimming of TCR beta chains, and an independent cohort replicated the association. In a later analysis, TCR association rates were found to vary across HLA loci, with the most associated TCRs seen for DRB1 alleles and the fewest for HLA-C alleles. Cytomegalovirus status was reported to be diagnosed by the classifier with high specificity and sensitivity in both the original and validation cohorts. A further reported finding was that TCR beta sequences accurately predicted the HLA-A and HLA-B alleles for most subjects in the first cohort.

The cohort comprised some 680 healthy bone marrow donors. All cohort members were sampled while nominally healthy, although unrecorded immune exposures were likely present. The donor tested CMV seropositive and was one of the 289 seropositive cohort members. Each donor provided a peripheral blood sample, and peripheral blood mononuclear cells were used for TCR beta sequencing. Genomic DNA was extracted from the blood cell samples with the Qiagen DNeasy Blood Extraction Kit. The table lists this clone with a count of one. This receptor's antigen is unknown. One end of the junction fails to match germline, which may point to a read error. Inclusive of the bounding cysteine and phenylalanine, the CDR3 is 15 residues long. The only DNA kept is the CDR3, 45 bases in frame from the first base. The germline V gene supplies CDR1 SGHTA and CDR2 FQGNSA. Library construction relied on the immunoSEQ multiplex PCR assay. The multiplex PCR relied on a mix of 60 forward primers for TCR Vbeta segments and 13 reverse primers for TCR Jbeta segments. The CDR3 region of rearranged TCR beta genes was amplified from genomic DNA by a multiplex PCR assay. The amplified TCR beta libraries were sequenced on the Illumina HiSeq System as 87-base-pair reads. Per the source publication's procedure: A later analysis counted about 80 million unique TCR beta chains across the 500 to 850 repertoires, and some 11 million of these chains were shared by at least two donors. Raw reads were error-corrected and collapsed into unique sequences by a nearest-neighbor algorithm in which closely related sequences were merged to remove PCR and sequencing errors. To assign V, D and J gene segments, CDR3 sequences were aligned to IMGT reference sequences. Each retained sequence needed at least a six-nucleotide match to both a V gene segment and a J gene segment. Rearrangements were called productive when the CDR3 lacked stop codons and stayed in frame with V and J; all others were non-productive. CDR3 was defined by IMGT convention, running from the second conserved V-encoded cysteine to the conserved J-encoded phenylalanine. In an earlier analysis of roughly 580 of the donors, sequences lacking an unambiguous match to a single V gene segment were excluded. An earlier analysis of some 500 of the donors classified V segments as functional when productive rearrangements were above 56.7% and as segregating when the standard deviation between donors was above 5%. A statistical classification framework was built to diagnose cytomegalovirus status from the catalog of TCR beta chain sequences. V and J gene assignment, in a later analysis, came from comparing TCR nucleotide sequences with IMGT/GENE-DB human TR gene sequences. A later analysis assigned CDR3 sequences and most-parsimonious VDJ recombination scenarios with the TCRdist pipeline. In a later analysis, each TCR beta chain was defined by its CDR3 amino acid sequence together with its V-gene family, and reads without a unique V-gene family were excluded. As a way to deal with suspected cross-contamination and a sequencing artifact, a later analysis dropped approximately 570 nucleotide sequences that were highly shared and had low generation probability. For each public chain, a later analysis derived a clonal expansion index from normalized ranks of inferred template counts within each repertoire. Generation probabilities in a later analysis came from a VDJ recombination model fitted to out-of-frame rearrangements, and those results were checked against IGoR. A later analysis scored TCR-TCR, TCR-HLA and TCR-CMV co-occurrence with hypergeometric tests, applying a repertoire-size bias correction to TCR pairs. In a later analysis, false discovery rates were estimated by permuting HLA or CMV assignments 20 times. In a later analysis, co-occurring TCRs were grouped using DBSCAN, and TCRdist sequence similarity was added for clustering within HLA-allele-positive subsets. For co-occurrence clustering, repertoires with fewer than 30,000 or more than 120,000 public chains were excluded, along with four or five repertoires with anomalous nucleotide sharing. This immuneACCESS table, as held by TCRdb, lists in-frame sequences with V and J called but not all clones. Of the missing ones, under half trace to an unresolved V gene in checked studies; the others have no known cause. Clonal size and the V and J genes are those of that table, whereas D and trimming came from the DNA. This sample holds 150,000 to 200,000 clones; 75% to 80% were observed only once. About 0.93% of the sample rests with the top ten.

The receptor was isolated from a woman aged 45-65 years in good health and CMV-seropositive. The sequenced sample consisted of PBMCs. This chain is built from TRBV7-2 and TRBJ2-2; 7 middle bases align to TRBD2. The nucleotide sequence reads TGTGCCAGCAGCCTAGCTAGCGGCAACACCGGGGAGCTGTTTTTT. It codes for CASSLASGNTGELFF. Where the CDR3 stops, the reference TRBV7-2 and TRBJ2-2 genes take over; the full variable domain is GAGVSQSPSNKVTEKGKDVELRCDPISGHTALYWYRQSLGQGLEFLIYFQGNSAPDKSGLPSDRFSAERTGGSVSTLTIQRTQQEDSAVYLCASSLASGNTGELFFGEGSRLTVL.